This T cell receptor (beta chain) was observed in a study of CD8 T cells in ankylosing spondylitis. Whole-study results and caveats: Blood of patients with ankylosing spondylitis appeared to be characterized by a TCR beta motif of seven or eight highly homologous variants.

For TCR beta, libraries came from quantitative 5'-RACE with molecular barcodes. TCRdb reprocessed the 5' RACE reads with MiXCR, giving one entry per CDR3 protein. The sample contains around 430,000 distinct CDR3 sequences, over 15% of which appear only once. Germline V gene data show CDR1 as DFQATT and CDR2 as SNEGSKA (reference sequence). CDR3 length equals 15 residues. V was clipped by 2 bases and J by 6 bases; unmatched bases: 8. This clonotype was picked up a small number of times. Its antigen is not identified. The chain recombines TRBV20-1 with TRBJ2-1, with 9 positions matching TRBD1. The source material was blood, either unsorted or a sorted T cell fraction (not recorded which). The TCR was taken from a male donor with ankylosing spondylitis. CDR3 DNA: TGCAGTGCTAGACCCGGGACAGGGTCGACCAATGAGCAGTTCTTC. The encoded protein is CSARPGTGSTNEQFF.